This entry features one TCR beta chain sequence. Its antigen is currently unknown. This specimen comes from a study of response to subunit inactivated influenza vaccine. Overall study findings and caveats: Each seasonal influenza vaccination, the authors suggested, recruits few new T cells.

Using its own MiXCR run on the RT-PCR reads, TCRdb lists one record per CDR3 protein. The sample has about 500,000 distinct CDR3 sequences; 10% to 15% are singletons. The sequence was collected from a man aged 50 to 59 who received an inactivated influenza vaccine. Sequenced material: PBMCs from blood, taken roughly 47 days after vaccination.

The CDR3 sequence is CASSLTWADYGYTF. DNA for the CDR3: TGTGCCAGCAGCTTAACCTGGGCTGACTATGGCTACACCTTC. This chain connects TRBV7-2 to TRBJ1-2, with D hard to call. Between the trimmed V and J ends, which lost 2 bases and 3 bases, there was a span of 10 bases. The CDR3 spans 14 residues. CDR1 is SGHTA, CDR2 FQGNSA, per germline.